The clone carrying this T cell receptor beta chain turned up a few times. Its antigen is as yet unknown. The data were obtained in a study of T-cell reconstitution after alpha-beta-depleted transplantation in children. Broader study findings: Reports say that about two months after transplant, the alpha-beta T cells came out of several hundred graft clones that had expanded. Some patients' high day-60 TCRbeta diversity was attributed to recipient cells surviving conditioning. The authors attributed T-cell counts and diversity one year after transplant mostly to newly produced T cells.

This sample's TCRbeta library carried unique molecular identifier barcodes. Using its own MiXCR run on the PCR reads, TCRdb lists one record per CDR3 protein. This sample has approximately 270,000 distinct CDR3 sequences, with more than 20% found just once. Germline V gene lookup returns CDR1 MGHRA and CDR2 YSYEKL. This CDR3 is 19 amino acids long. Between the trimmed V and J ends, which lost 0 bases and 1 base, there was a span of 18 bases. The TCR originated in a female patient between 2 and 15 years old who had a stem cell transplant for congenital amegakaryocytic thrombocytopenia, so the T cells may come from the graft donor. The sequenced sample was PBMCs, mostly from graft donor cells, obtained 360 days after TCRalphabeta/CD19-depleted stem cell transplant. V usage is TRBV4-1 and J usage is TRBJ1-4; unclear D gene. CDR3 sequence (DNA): TGCGCCAGCAGCCAAGATGGGAGCGGCAGGTCGGTAACTAATGAAAAACTGTTTTTT. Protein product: CASSQDGSGRSVTNEKLFF.